These 21 T cell receptor beta chains originate from one sample sequenced in a study of blood T cell repertoires in COVID-19 (dated by TCRdb to about 2020). Receptor amplification or capture employed the immunoSEQ multiplex PCR assay. TCRdb's version of the immuneACCESS table is confined to in-frame rearrangements and falls short of the full clone set. An unresolved V gene accounts for under half of the shortfall where checked; the remainder is of unknown origin. The sample records 300,000 to 350,000 clones, approximately 87% of which are singletons. The ten largest clonotypes hold about 6.3% of the sample. The sequencing sample was made of peripheral blood. These receptors were collected from a woman aged 50 to 60 with COVID-19, enrolled during active disease.

V usage is TRBV18 and J usage is TRBJ2-1, with 7 bases aligning to TRBD1. J lost 5 bases, V lost 4 bases, and 5 bases had no gene match. This CDR3 is built from 14 residues. CDR1 is KGHSH, CDR2 LQKENI, per germline. CDR3 sequence: CASSLMGQNNEQFF. In DNA form, the CDR3 reads TGTGCCAGCTCACTAATGGGACAGAACAATGAGCAGTTCTTC.

The chain is built from TRBV7-8 and TRBJ1-5, with D tentatively TRBD1 (5 bases). CDR1 SGHVS and CDR2 FQNEAQ come from the germline V gene. V shed 5 bases and J shed 2 bases, with 19 bases lying between them. There are 17 residues in the CDR3. CDR3 region: CASSRVGGFDGNQPQHF. The CDR3 nucleotides are TGTGCCAGCAGCCGAGTGGGGGGGTTCGATGGCAATCAGCCCCAGCATTTT.

This chain uses TRBV5-8 with TRBJ2-2; no definite D call. Between the trimmed V and J ends, which lost 4 bases and 6 bases, there was a span of 22 bases. Per germline, CDR1 SGHTS and CDR2 YDEGEE. The CDR3 consists of 17 residues. CDR3 sequence: CASSPRRVSRVAGELFF. In DNA form, the CDR3 reads TGTGCCAGCAGCCCCCGCCGTGTGTCCCGGGTGGCCGGGGAGCTGTTTTTT.

The chain carries TRBV7-2 and TRBJ2-1; D might be TRBD1 (6 bases). The V end lost 1 base, the J end lost 2 bases, and 9 bases lay between the germline ends. This CDR3 comprises 15 residues. Looked up from germline, CDR1 is SGHTA and CDR2 is FQGNSA. CDR3 region: CASSLEQGTYNEQFF. In DNA form, the CDR3 reads TGTGCCAGCAGCTTAGAACAGGGAACCTACAATGAGCAGTTCTTC.

The CDR3 is CASSWEGTEAFF. CDR3 in DNA: TGTGCCAGCAGCTGGGAGGGCACTGAAGCTTTCTTT. The chain couples TRBV5-5 to TRBJ1-1; the D is unclear. Germline V gene lookup returns CDR1 SGHKS and CDR2 YYEKEE (reference sequence). The length of the CDR3 is 12 residues. The germline V and J ends were trimmed by 3 bases and 4 bases, with 7 bases remaining between them.

V and J are TRBV5-5 and TRBJ2-2; D is ambiguous. The CDR3 spans 12 residues. The germline CDR1 and CDR2 sequences are SGHKS and YYEKEE (reference sequence). V was pared by 1 base and J by 7 bases, with 5 bases between. The CDR3 region has the DNA TGTGCCAGCAGCTTGAGGAGCGGGGAGCTGTTTTTT. This sequence encodes CASSLRSGELFF.

In its sample, this clone was seen once. V and J are TRBV7-2 and TRBJ2-6; TRBD2 matches 8 bases. Germline values: CDR1 SGHTA, CDR2 FQGNSA. The CDR3 is 17 residues long. The V segment lost 4 bases and the J segment 3 bases; nucleotides outside the gene matches: 8. The CDR3 sequence: CASSSKASGHGANVLTF. CDR3 bases: TGTGCCAGCAGCTCGAAGGCTAGCGGGCATGGGGCCAACGTCCTGACTTTC.

This clone showed up just once. The chain recombines TRBV19 with TRBJ2-1; D is possibly TRBD2 (6 bases). V lost 5 bases and J 1 base, leaving 12 bases between the germline ends. Germline loops: CDR1 LNHDA, CDR2 SQIVND (reference sequence). The CDR3 is 15 amino acids. The CDR3 region is CASSVAGPSYNEQFF. The CDR3 DNA reads TGTGCCAGTAGTGTGGCGGGACCATCCTACAATGAGCAGTTCTTC. Drawing the rest from reference TRBV19 and TRBJ2-1, the complete variable domain is DGGITQSPKYLFRKEGQNVTLSCEQNLNHDAMYWYRQDPGQGLRLIYYSQIVNDFQKGDIAEGYSVSREKKESFPLTVTSAQKNPTAFYLCASSVAGPSYNEQFFGPGTRLTVL.

The V gene is TRBV7-2, the J gene TRBJ1-2; 7 bases are a match to TRBD1. Trimming at V came to 1 base and at J to 4 bases, leaving 9 bases not matched to a gene. This CDR3 is built from 16 residues. Germline CDR1 is SGHTA and CDR2 is FQGNSA. The CDR3 region has the DNA TGTGCCAGCAGCTTAGTCGCCGGGCAGGGGGGCTATGGCTACACCTTC. Its translation is CASSLVAGQGGYGYTF.

This clone was recorded only once. The chain links TRBV5-4 to TRBJ2-6; D is unclear. CDR1 and CDR2 (germline): SGHNT, YYREEE (reference sequence). This CDR3 comprises 16 residues. Trimming left V 5 bases short and J 0 bases short, with 12 bases between. Written as DNA, the CDR3 is TGTGCCAGCAGTGCGAGGTTGAACTCTGGGGCCAACGTCCTGACTTTC. This encodes CASSARLNSGANVLTF.

The chain uses TRBV7-2 and TRBJ2-3; 11 nucleotides match TRBD2. The CDR3 covers 16 residues. J was trimmed by 8 bases and V by 5 bases; bases with no gene match: 12. CDR1 is SGHTA, CDR2 FQGNSA, per germline. The CDR3 loop is CASSALPSGRPPTQYF. CDR3 nucleotides: TGTGCCAGCAGCGCGCTTCCTAGCGGGAGGCCCCCTACGCAGTATTTT.

In its sample, this clone was seen a few times. This chain connects TRBV6-5 to TRBJ2-1; TRBD2 matches at 10 bases. This CDR3 is built from 15 residues. In germline, CDR1 is MNHEY, CDR2 SVGAGI. With 4 bases clipped from V and 0 bases from J, the junction kept 0 bases outside the gene matches. CDR3 coding DNA: TGTGCCAGCAGTTCTAGCGGGAGCTCCTACAATGAGCAGTTCTTC. Translated, it gives CASSSSGSSYNEQFF.

CDR3 DNA sequence: TGTGCCAGCGCCCGGACAGGAGAAGGCTACACCTTC. The encoded protein is CASARTGEGYTF. The chain couples TRBV3-1 (or the pseudogene TRBV3-2) to TRBJ1-2; 7 bases agree with TRBD1. This CDR3 is 12 amino acids long. J gave up 8 bases and V 8 bases, and 8 bases lay outside the gene matches. Germline CDR1 and CDR2: LGHDT and YNNKEL (reference sequence).

This chain uses TRBV5-6 with TRBJ1-5; 8 bases match TRBD1. The ends lost 2 bases at V and 4 bases at J; junction bases unmatched: 8. The CDR3 contains 16 residues. Germline V gene sequence: CDR1 SGHDT, CDR2 YYEEEE. The CDR3: CASSLTGGVSNQPQHF. The DNA of the CDR3 is TGTGCCAGCAGCTTAACAGGGGGAGTTAGTAATCAGCCCCAGCATTTT. The full variable domain, its missing parts supplied by reference TRBV5-6 and TRBJ1-5, is DAGVTQSPTHLIKTRGQQVTLRCSPKSGHDTVSWYQQALGQGPQFIFQYYEEEERQRGNFPDRFSGHQFPNYSSELNVNALLLGDSALYLCASSLTGGVSNQPQHFGDGTRLSIL.

The chain has TRBV5-5 and TRBJ1-2, with 10 bases fitting TRBD1. Germline loops: CDR1 SGHKS, CDR2 YYEKEE (reference sequence). V lost 4 bases to trimming and J lost 2 bases; unmatched junction nucleotides: 2. The CDR3 runs 14 residues. In DNA, the CDR3 is TGTGCCAGCAGCCCGGGACAGGGGAACTATGGCTACACCTTC. It is translated as CASSPGQGNYGYTF.

V and J are TRBV29-1 and TRBJ1-1; 7 nucleotides match TRBD1. CDR3 length equals 13 residues. The germline CDR1 and CDR2 sequences are SQVTM and ANQGSEA. Trimming at V came to 7 bases and at J to 1 base, leaving 6 bases not matched to a gene. CDR3 region: CSALTGWNTEAFF. DNA for the CDR3: TGCAGCGCTTTGACAGGGTGGAACACTGAAGCTTTCTTT.

J is TRBJ1-2 and V is TRBV30; no clear D gene. V lost 2 bases to trimming and J lost 8 bases, with 12 bases between them. The CDR3 sequence is 12 residues long. Germline assignment: CDR1 GTSNPN and CDR2 SVGIG (reference sequence). DNA for the CDR3: TGTGCCTGGAGTCCCGTCGACGGGGGCTACACCTTC. It yields the protein CAWSPVDGGYTF.

J is TRBJ1-2 and V is TRBV27, with D possibly matching TRBD1 (6 bases). Germline values: CDR1 MNHEY, CDR2 SMNVEV (reference sequence). The CDR3 sequence is 13 residues long. Trimming took 6 bases from V and 4 from J, leaving 12 bases between them. CDR3 nucleotides: TGTGCCAGCAGATCCATGGACAGCTATGGCTACACCTTC. Translated, it gives CASRSMDSYGYTF.

This sequence joins TRBV6-5 and TRBJ1-5; D is perhaps TRBD1 (5 bases). The germline V gene encodes CDR1 MNHEY and CDR2 SVGAGI. The length of the CDR3 is 13 residues. V was cut by 11 bases and J by 5 bases, with 16 bases left in between. CDR3 in amino acids: CAGGDYGYQPQHF. The CDR3, as DNA: TGTGCCGGGGGGGACTACGGTTATCAGCCCCAGCATTTT.

The CDR3 sequence: CASSPGEGYFWSGAETQYF. CDR3 sequence (DNA): TGTGCCAGCAGCCCCGGGGAGGGTTATTTTTGGTCAGGGGCAGAGACCCAGTACTTC. This chain joins TRBV11-3 and TRBJ2-5, with D possibly being TRBD2 (7 bases). CDR3 size: 19 residues. CDR1 and CDR2 from the germline V gene are SGHNT and YENEEA. The V and J ends lost 5 bases and 4 bases respectively, with 29 bases between them.

V and J are TRBV4-2 and TRBJ2-3; TRBD2 matches 10 bases. CDR1 and CDR2 from the germline V gene are LGHNA and YNFKEQ. V shed 0 bases and J 1 base; nucleotides not matched to a gene: 7. CDR3 size: 18 residues. CDR3: CASSQDLAGDDGTDTQYF. CDR3 sequence (DNA): TGTGCCAGCAGCCAAGATCTAGCGGGAGATGATGGCACAGATACGCAGTATTTT.